The 12 T cell receptor beta chains in this list originate from one sample, sequenced in a study of PD-L1 blockade in urothelial cancer. Sequencing was performed with immunoSEQ multiplex PCR; in TCRdb, only in-frame clones are kept and a portion is missing. The sample yields 50,000 or so clones, roughly 80% seen once. Time point given: pretreatment peripheral blood. The sample consisted of PBMCs, taken around atezolizumab (anti-PD-L1) treatment. All receptors derive from a man in his 70s with urothelial cancer.

In this sample, this clone turned up once. The chain carries TRBV7-2 and TRBJ2-5; D unclear. This CDR3 is built from 13 residues. Germline V gene sequence: CDR1 SGHTA, CDR2 FQGNSA. V lost 5 bases to trimming and J lost 5 bases, with 12 bases between them. The CDR3 DNA follows: TGTGCCAGCAGCATCGGAGTTTACGAGACCCAGTACTTC. It is translated as CASSIGVYETQYF.

This clone was counted many times. The chain recombines TRBV14 with TRBJ2-3; 7 bases line up with TRBD2. The J segment lost 0 bases and the V segment lost 2 bases, leaving 2 bases of the junction unmatched. This CDR3 comprises 15 residues. In germline, CDR1 is SGHDN, CDR2 FVKESK. In DNA, the CDR3 is TGTGCCAGCAGCCAACAACTAGCGAGCACAGATACGCAGTATTTT. Translation: CASSQQLASTDTQYF.

The chain is built from TRBV29-1 and TRBJ2-3; D perhaps matches TRBD2 (6 bases). The CDR3 runs to 16 residues. Deletions cut 0 bases from V and 2 bases from J, with 15 bases between. Germline V gene sequence: CDR1 SQVTM, CDR2 ANQGSEA. This CDR3 reads CSVEDRVAVHTDTQYF. The CDR3, as DNA: TGCAGCGTTGAAGATCGGGTAGCGGTCCACACAGATACGCAGTATTTT.

The rearrangement joins TRBV19 to TRBJ1-5; 9 nucleotides match TRBD1. CDR1 and CDR2 (germline): LNHDA, SQIVND (reference sequence). CDR3 size: 16 residues. The junction had 12 bases not matched to a gene; V was cut back by 3 bases and J by 9 bases. Written as DNA, the CDR3 is TGTGCCAGTAGTATGTTACGGGGACAGGGTGAGGGGCCCCAGCATTTT. Translation: CASSMLRGQGEGPQHF.

V is TRBV7-2 and J is TRBJ1-5; 7 bases map to TRBD1. V was clipped by 3 bases and J by 1 base; unmatched bases: 3. Germline loops: CDR1 SGHTA, CDR2 FQGNSA. There are 15 residues in the CDR3. The CDR3 loop is CASSLTGSSNQPQHF. CDR3 coding DNA: TGTGCCAGCAGCTTGACAGGGTCGAGCAATCAGCCCCAGCATTTT.

This clone has just a few counts. The chain combines TRBV6-5 with TRBJ1-6, with a possible D match to TRBD1 (5 bases). Trimming removed 6 bases at V and 4 bases at J, with 13 bases between. Germline CDR1 MNHEY, CDR2 SVGAGI. The CDR3 is 15 residues long. The CDR3 region has the DNA TGTGCCAGCAGAAGGGACGGGAGATATAATTCACCCCTCCACTTT. It codes for CASRRDGRYNSPLHF.

The chain joins TRBV4-1 to TRBJ1-4; TRBD1 matches at 9 bases. The CDR3 spans 15 residues. Germline trimming cut 4 bases from V and 8 bases from J; bases unmatched to any gene: 8. Germline CDR1 and CDR2: MGHRA and YSYEKL. CDR3 coding DNA: TGCGCCAGCAGCCGGCCAACAGGGGGCAACGAAAAACTGTTTTTT. Amino acids: CASSRPTGGNEKLFF.

The chain's CDR3 is CASKAGTTNTGELFF. The CDR3, as DNA: TGTGCCTCCAAAGCCGGGACAACGAACACCGGGGAGCTGTTTTTT. The gene calls are TRBV27 and TRBJ2-2; tentative D call: TRBD1 (6 bases). V lost 11 bases and J 0 bases, leaving 16 bases between the germline ends. Per the germline V gene, CDR1 is MNHEY and CDR2 is SMNVEV (reference sequence). This CDR3 region has 15 residues.

The chain employs TRBV7-2 and TRBJ2-5, with 12 bases identical to TRBD2. After removal of 5 bases from V and 5 bases from J, the junction contained 6 bases not matched to a gene. The germline V gene has CDR1 SGHTA and CDR2 FQGNSA. CDR3 length: 15 amino acids. As DNA, the CDR3 is TGTGCCAGCAGCCCCCTAGCGGGAGGGCCGGAGACCCAGTACTTC. Its translation is CASSPLAGGPETQYF.

The gene calls are TRBV11-2 and TRBJ2-3, with 7 bases aligning to TRBD2. Trimming at V came to 1 base and at J to 2 bases, leaving 9 bases not matched to a gene. Germline CDR1 and CDR2: SGHAT and FQNNGV. The CDR3 is 17 residues long. Here the CDR3 reads CASSLGSGARTTDTQYF. CDR3 nucleotide sequence: TGTGCCAGCAGCTTAGGAAGCGGGGCTCGTACCACAGATACGCAGTATTTT.

The chain employs TRBV18 and TRBJ1-2; no definite D call. The V gene lost 1 base and the J gene lost 2 bases, with 5 bases spanning the gap. The CDR3 extends over 13 amino acids. Germline V lookup: CDR1 KGHSH, CDR2 LQKENI. The CDR3 spells CASSPQLNYGYTF. Written as DNA, the CDR3 is TGTGCCAGCTCACCACAGCTAAACTATGGCTACACCTTC.

This chain links TRBV5-1 with TRBJ1-2; no firm D call. The germline gives CDR1 SGHRS, CDR2 YFSETQ. This CDR3 contains 13 residues. The V end was cut by 1 base, the J end by 7 bases, with 11 bases between. The CDR3 DNA sequence: TGCGCCAGCAGCTTGATGGATCCGGGTGGCTACACCTTC. It translates to CASSLMDPGGYTF. The full variable domain, with the rest looked up from reference TRBV5-1 and TRBJ1-2, is KAGVTQTPRYLIKTRGQQVTLSCSPISGHRSVSWYQQTPGQGLQFLFEYFSETQRNKGNFPGRFSGRQFSNSRSEMNVSTLELGDSALYLCASSLMDPGGYTFGSGTRLTVV.